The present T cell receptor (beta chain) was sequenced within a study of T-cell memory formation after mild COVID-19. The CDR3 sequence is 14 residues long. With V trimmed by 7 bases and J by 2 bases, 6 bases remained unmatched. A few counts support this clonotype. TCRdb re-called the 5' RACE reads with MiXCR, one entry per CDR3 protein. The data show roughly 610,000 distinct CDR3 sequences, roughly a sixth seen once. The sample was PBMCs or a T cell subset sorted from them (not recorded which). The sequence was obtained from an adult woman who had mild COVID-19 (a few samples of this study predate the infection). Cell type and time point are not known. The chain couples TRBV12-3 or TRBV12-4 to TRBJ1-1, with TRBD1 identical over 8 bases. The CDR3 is CASNRAGGNTEAFF. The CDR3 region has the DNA TGTGCCAGCAATCGCGCAGGGGGCAACACTGAAGCTTTCTTT.